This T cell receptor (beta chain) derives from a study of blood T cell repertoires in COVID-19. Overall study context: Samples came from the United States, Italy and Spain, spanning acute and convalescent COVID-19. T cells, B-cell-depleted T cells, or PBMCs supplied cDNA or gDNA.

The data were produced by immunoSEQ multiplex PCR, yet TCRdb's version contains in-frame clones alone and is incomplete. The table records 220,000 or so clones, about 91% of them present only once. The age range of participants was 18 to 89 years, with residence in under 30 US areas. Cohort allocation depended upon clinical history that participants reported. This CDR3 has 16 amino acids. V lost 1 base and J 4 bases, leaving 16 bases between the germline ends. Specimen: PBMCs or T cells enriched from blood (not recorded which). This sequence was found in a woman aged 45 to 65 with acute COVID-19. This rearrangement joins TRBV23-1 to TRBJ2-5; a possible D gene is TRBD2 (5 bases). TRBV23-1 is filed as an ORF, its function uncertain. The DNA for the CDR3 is TGCGCCAGCAGTCAATGCACGGGAACGTCCGTAGAGACCCAGTACTTC. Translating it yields CASSQCTGTSVETQYF.